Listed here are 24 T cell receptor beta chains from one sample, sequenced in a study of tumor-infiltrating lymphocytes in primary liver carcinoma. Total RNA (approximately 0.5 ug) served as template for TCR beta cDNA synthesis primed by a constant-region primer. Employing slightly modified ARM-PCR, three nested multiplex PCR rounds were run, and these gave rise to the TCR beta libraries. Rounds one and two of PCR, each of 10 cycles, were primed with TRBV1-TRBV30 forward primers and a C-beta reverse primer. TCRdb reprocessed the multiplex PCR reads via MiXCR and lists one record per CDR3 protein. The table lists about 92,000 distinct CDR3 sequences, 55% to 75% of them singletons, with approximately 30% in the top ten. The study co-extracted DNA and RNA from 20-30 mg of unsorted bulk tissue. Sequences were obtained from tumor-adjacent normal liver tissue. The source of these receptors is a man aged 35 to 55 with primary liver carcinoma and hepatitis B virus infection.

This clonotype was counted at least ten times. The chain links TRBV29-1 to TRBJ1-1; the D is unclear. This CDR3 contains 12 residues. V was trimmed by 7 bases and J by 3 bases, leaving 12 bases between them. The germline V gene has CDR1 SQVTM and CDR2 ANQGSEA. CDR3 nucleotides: TGCAGCGGCTCATACAGAGACACTGAAGCTTTCTTT. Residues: CSGSYRDTEAFF.

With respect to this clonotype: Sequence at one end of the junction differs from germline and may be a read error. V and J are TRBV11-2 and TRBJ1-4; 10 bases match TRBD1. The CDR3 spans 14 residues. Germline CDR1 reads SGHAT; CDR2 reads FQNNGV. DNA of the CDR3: TGTGCCAGTAGCTTAGGACAGGGGGTTGAAAAACCGTTTTTT. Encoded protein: CASSLGQGVEKPFF.

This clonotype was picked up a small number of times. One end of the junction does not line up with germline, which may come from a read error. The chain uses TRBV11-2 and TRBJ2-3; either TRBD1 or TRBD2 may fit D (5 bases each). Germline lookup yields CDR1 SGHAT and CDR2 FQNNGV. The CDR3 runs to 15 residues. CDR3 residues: CASNLERAGHGSLYF. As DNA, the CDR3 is TGTGCCAGCAACTTAGAACGCGCAGGGCATGGGAGTCTGTATTTT.

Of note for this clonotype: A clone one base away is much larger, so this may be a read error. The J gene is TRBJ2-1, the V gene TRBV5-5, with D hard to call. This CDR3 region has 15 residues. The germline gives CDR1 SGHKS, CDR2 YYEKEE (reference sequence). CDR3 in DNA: TGTGCCAGCAGCTTGGAGGCGAGCTCCTACAAGGAGCAGTTCTTC. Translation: CASSLEASSYKEQFF.

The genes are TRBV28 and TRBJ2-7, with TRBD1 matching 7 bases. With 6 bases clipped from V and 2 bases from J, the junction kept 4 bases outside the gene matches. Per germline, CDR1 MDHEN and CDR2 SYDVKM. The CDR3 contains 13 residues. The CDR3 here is CASRFDRAYEQYF. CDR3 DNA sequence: TGTGCCAGCAGATTCGACAGGGCCTACGAGCAGTACTTC.

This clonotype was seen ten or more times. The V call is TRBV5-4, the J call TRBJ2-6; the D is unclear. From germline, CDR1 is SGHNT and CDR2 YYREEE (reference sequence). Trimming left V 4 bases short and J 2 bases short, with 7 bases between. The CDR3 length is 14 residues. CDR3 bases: TGTGCCAGCAGCCCTGACGCTGGGGCCAACGTCCTGACTTTC. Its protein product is CASSPDAGANVLTF.

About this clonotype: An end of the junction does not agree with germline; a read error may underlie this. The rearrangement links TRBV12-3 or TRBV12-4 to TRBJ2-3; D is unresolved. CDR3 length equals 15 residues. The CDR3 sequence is CASSFSPNPTDTQFF. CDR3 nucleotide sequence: TGTGCCAGCAGTTTTTCCCCTAACCCCACAGATACGCAGTTTTTT.

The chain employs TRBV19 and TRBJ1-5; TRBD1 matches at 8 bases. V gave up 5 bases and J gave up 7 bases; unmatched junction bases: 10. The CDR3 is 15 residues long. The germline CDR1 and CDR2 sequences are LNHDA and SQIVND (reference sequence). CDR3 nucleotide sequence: TGTGCCAGTAGTTTTTTCTGGACAGGGACGCAGCCCCAGCATTTT. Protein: CASSFFWTGTQPQHF.

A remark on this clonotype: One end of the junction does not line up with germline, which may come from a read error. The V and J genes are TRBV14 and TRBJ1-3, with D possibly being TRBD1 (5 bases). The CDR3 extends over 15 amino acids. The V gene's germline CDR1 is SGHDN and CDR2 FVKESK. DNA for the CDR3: TGTGCCAGCAGCCAAGTTACGGGGACTGGAAACATCATATATTTT. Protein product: CASSQVTGTGNIIYF.

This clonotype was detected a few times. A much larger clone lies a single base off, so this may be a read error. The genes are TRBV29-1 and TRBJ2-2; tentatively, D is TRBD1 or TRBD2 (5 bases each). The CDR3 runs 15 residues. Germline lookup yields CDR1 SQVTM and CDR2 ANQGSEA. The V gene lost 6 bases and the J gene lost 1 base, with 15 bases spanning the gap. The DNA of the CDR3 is TGCAGCGTGGACTCGGGACCGTTGAACACCGGGGAGCTGTTTTTT. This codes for CSVDSGPLNTGELFF.

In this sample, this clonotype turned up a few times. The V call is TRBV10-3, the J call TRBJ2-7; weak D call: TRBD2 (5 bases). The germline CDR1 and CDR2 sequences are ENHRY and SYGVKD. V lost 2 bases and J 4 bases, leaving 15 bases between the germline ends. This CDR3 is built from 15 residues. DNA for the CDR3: TGTGCCATCAGTGAGATTAGGTTAAGGACTTACGAGCAGTACTTC. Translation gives CAISEIRLRTYEQYF.

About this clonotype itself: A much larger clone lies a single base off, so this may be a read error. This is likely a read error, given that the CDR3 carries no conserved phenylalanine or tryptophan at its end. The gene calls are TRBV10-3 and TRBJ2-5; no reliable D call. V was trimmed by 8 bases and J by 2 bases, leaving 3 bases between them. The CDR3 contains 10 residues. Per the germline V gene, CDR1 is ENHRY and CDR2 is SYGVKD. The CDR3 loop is CAIGQETQYL. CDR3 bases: TGTGCCATCGGTCAAGAGACCCAGTACTTG.

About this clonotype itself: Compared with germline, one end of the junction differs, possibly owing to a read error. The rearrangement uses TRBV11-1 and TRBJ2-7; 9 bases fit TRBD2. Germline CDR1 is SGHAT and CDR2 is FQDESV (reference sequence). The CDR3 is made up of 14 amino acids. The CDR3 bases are TGTACCAGCAGCCCTAGCGGGAACCGCCACGAGCAGTACTTC. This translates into CTSSPSGNRHEQYF.

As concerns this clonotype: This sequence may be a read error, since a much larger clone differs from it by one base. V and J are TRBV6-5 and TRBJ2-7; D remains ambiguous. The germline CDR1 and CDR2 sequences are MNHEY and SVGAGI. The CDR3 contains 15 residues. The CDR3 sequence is CASSFNHVDSYGQYF. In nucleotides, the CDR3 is TGTGCCAGCAGTTTTAACCACGTAGACTCCTACGGGCAGTACTTC.

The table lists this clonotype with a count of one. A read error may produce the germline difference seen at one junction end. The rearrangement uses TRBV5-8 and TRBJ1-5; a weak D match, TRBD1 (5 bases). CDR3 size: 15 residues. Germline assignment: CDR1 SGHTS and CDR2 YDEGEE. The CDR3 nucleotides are TGTGCCAGCAGCTTGGAAGGGACGGGTCATCAGCCCCATCATTTT. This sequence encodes CASSLEGTGHQPHHF.

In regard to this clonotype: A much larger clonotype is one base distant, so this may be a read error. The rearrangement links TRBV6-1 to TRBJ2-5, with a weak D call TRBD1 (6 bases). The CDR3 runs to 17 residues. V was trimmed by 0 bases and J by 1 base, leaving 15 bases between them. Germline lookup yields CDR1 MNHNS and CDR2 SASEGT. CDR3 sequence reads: CASSEALGRGVQETQYF. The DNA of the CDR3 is TGTGCCAGCAGTGAAGCGCTCGGCAGGGGCGTCCAAGAGACCCAGTACTTC.

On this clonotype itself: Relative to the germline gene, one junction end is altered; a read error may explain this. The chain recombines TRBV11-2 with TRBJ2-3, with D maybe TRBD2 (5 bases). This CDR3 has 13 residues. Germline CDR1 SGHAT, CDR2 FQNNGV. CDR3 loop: CTSSSRTEETQYF. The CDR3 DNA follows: TGTACCAGCAGCTCTCGGACTGAAGAGACCCAGTACTTT.

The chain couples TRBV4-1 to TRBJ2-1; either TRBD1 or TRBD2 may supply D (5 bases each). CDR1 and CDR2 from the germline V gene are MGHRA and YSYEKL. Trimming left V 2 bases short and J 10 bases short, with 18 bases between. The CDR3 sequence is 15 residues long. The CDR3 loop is CASSQLSSLSGEQFF. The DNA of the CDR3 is TGCGCCAGCAGCCAACTTTCTAGCCTCTCAGGGGAGCAGTTCTTC.

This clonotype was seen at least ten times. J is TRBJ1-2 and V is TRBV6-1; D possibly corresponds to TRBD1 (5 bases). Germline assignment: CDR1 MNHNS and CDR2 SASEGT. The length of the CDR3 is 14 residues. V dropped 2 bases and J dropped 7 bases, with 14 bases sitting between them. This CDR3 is CASSEQGPMGGYTF. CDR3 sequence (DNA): TGTGCCAGCAGTGAACAGGGACCTATGGGTGGCTACACCTTC.

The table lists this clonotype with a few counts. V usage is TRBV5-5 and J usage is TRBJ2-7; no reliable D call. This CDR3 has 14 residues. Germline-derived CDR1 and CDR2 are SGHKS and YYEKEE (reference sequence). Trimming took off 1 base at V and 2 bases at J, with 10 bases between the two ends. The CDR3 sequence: CASSLRGGPYEQYF. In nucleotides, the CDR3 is TGTGCCAGCAGCTTGCGCGGCGGCCCCTACGAGCAGTACTTC.

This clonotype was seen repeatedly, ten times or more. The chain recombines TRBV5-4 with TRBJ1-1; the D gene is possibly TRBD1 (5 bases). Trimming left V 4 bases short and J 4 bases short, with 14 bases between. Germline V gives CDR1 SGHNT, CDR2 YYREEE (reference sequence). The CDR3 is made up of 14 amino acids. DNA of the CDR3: TGTGCCAGCAGCCCGGAGGGGTTTTTCACTGAAGCTTTCTTT. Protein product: CASSPEGFFTEAFF.

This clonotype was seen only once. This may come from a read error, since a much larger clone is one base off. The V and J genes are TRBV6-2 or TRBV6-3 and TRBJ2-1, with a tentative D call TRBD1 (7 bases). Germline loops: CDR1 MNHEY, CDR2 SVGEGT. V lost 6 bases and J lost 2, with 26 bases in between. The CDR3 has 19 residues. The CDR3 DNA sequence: TGTGCCAGCAGCCCGGGGGACAGTGGGCTGGGAATGACCTACAATGAGCAGTTCTTC. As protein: CASSPGDSGLGMTYNEQFF.

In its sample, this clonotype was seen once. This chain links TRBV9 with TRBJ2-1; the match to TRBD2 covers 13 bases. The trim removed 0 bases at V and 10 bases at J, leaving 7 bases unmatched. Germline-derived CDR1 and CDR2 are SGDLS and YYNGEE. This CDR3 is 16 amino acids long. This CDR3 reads CASSVGLAGGGREQFF. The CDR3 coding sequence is TGTGCCAGCAGCGTAGGACTAGCGGGAGGCGGCAGAGAGCAGTTCTTC.

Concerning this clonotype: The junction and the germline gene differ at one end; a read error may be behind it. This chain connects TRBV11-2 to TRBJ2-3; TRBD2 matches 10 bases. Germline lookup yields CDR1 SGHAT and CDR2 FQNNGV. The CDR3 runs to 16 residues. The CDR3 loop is CASSLEGLAWTDSLYF. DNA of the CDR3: TGTGCCAGCAGTTTAGAGGGACTAGCGTGGACAGATTCGCTGTATTTT.